Following are 3 T cell receptor beta chains from one sample sequenced in a study of graft-versus-host responses after intestinal transplantation. No antigen has been assigned to these receptors. The repertoire was sequenced with immunoSEQ multiplex PCR; TCRdb's copy has only in-frame clones and lacks some. The sample carries 70,000 to 95,000 clones, 85% to 95% recorded once. Sequenced here: unstimulated CD8+ T cells sorted from spleen or lymph node cells, sampled before transplant. These receptors were collected from a human donor who was the organ donor for an intestinal transplant.

This chain uses TRBV27 with TRBJ2-1, with 7 bases that match TRBD2. The CDR3 spans 16 residues. Germline V CDR1 and CDR2: MNHEY, SMNVEV (reference sequence). Trimming removed 0 bases from V and 4 bases from J; junction bases left unmatched: 6. CDR3 loop: CASSLSGGGRYNEQFF. The DNA of the CDR3 is TGTGCCAGCAGTTTATCGGGCGGGGGACGTTACAATGAGCAGTTCTTC.

The J gene is TRBJ1-3, the V gene TRBV4-3; D unresolved. V lost 1 base and J lost 8, with 18 bases in between. There are 16 residues in the CDR3. Germline-derived CDR1 and CDR2 are LGHNA and YSLEER. CDR3 region: CASSQALGLGRDTIYF. CDR3 DNA sequence: TGCGCCAGCAGCCAAGCCCTCGGACTCGGGAGGGACACCATATATTTT.

The chain uses TRBV28 and TRBJ2-3, with 8 bases that match TRBD1. Trimming took 5 bases from V and 0 from J; bases not matched to a gene: 4. Germline V CDR1 and CDR2: MDHEN, SYDVKM. CDR3 length: 15 residues. The CDR3 sequence is CASSGRGLSTDTQYF. CDR3 nucleotides: TGTGCCAGCAGTGGCAGGGGGCTGAGCACAGATACGCAGTATTTT.